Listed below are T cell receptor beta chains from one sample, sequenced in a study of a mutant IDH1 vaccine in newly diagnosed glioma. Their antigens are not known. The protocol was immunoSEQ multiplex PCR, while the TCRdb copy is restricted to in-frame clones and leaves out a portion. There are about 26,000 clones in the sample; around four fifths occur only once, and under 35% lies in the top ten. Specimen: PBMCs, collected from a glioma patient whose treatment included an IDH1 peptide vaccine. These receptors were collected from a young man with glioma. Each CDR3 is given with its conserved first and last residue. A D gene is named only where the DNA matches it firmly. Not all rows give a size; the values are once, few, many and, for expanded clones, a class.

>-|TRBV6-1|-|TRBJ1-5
TGTGCCAGCAGTGAATGGTCGGCGGGGAATCAGCCCCAGCATTTT
CASSEWSAGNQPQHF
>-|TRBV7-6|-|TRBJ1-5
TGTGCCAGCAGCTCGGGGTCTATGGGCAATCAGCCCCAGCATTTT
CASSSGSMGNQPQHF
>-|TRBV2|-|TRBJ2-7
TGTGCCAGCAGTCCACAGGGAGGAGAGCAGTACTTC
CASSPQGGEQYF
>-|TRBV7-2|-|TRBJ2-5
TGTGCCAGCAGCCAACAATGGACAGAAGGCGAGACCCAGTACTTC
CASSQQWTEGETQYF
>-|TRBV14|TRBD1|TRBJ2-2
TGTGCCAGCAGCCAAGATTGGGACAGTCTTACGAACACCGGGGAGCTGTTTTTT
CASSQDWDSLTNTGELFF
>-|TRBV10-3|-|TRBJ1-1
TGTGTCATTAAGGACCCCAACACTGAAGCTTTCTTT
CVIKDPNTEAFF
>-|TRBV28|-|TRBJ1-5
TGTGCCGCGTCTTGGGGAAGCAATCAGCCCCAGCATTTT
CAASWGSNQPQHF
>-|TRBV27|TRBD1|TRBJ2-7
TGTGCCAGCAGTTTTTATCAGAGCTGGGGACAGGGGACTTACGAGCAGTACTTC
CASSFYQSWGQGTYEQYF
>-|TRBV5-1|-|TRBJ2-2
TGCGCCAGCAGCTTCTCTTTTGGCGGGCAAAACACCGGGGAGCTGTTTTTT
CASSFSFGGQNTGELFF
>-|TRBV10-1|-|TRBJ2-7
TGCGCCAGCAGTGGAAGGGGGGGTGACGAGCAGTACTTC
CASSGRGGDEQYF
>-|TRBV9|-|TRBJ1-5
TGTGCCAGCAGCGTAGGTTCAGCCCCCGATCAGCCCCAGCATTTT
CASSVGSAPDQPQHF
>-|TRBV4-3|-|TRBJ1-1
TGCGCCAGCAGCCAAGGGGCGGGGGATCACACTGAAGCTTTCTTT
CASSQGAGDHTEAFF
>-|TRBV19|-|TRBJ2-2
TGTGCCAGTAGCACGGTTACCGGGGAGCTGTTTTTT
CASSTVTGELFF
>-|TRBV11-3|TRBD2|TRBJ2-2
TGTGCCAGCAGCTTAGTCGGCAGCGGGAGCTTCGGGGAGCTGTTTTTT
CASSLVGSGSFGELFF
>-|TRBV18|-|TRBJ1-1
TGTGCCAGCTCACCACTAACTTCCGGGGGGACTGAAGCTTTCTTT
CASSPLTSGGTEAFF
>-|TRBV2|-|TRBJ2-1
TGTGCCAGCAGTGACAGACTTTACAATGAGCAGTTCTTC
CASSDRLYNEQFF
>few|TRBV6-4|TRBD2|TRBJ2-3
TGTGCCAGCAGTGGGACTAGCGGCACAGATACGCAGTATTTT
CASSGTSGTDTQYF